Shown below are 20 T cell receptor beta chains from a single sample sequenced in a study of blood T cell repertoires in COVID-19. Repertoires were generated with immunoSEQ multiplex PCR, while TCRdb's copy carries only in-frame clones and drops some. The sample yields a few hundred thousand clones, roughly 90% seen once. Input material: PBMCs or T cells enriched from blood (not recorded which). These receptor sequences come from a woman aged 40 to 49 who had recovered from COVID-19.

The rearrangement joins TRBV2 to TRBJ1-5; 9 positions agree with TRBD1. V was clipped by 6 bases and J by 2 bases; unmatched bases: 5. From germline, CDR1 is SNHLY and CDR2 FYNNEI. This CDR3 is built from 15 residues. The CDR3: CASRDRTGGNQPQHF. In DNA, the CDR3 is TGTGCCAGCAGGGATCGGACAGGGGGCAATCAGCCCCAGCATTTT.

This sequence joins TRBV11-2 and TRBJ2-1; 8 bases are shared with TRBD2. Germline lookup yields CDR1 SGHAT and CDR2 FQNNGV. The ends lost 0 bases at V and 8 bases at J; junction bases unmatched: 3. The CDR3 has 14 amino acids. Here the CDR3 reads CASSLDGRGYEQFF. CDR3 bases: TGTGCCAGCAGCTTAGACGGGAGGGGCTATGAGCAGTTCTTC. The whole variable domain, remainder taken from reference TRBV11-2 and TRBJ2-1, is EAGVAQSPRYKIIEKRQSVAFWCNPISGHATLYWYQQILGQGPKLLIQFQNNGVVDDSQLPKDRFSAERLKGVDSTLKIQPAKLEDSAVYLCASSLDGRGYEQFFGPGTRLTVL.

In its sample, this clone was seen once. The chain combines TRBV24-1 with TRBJ1-1, with D unclear. Germline CDR1 reads KGHDR; CDR2 reads SFDVKD. The CDR3 consists of 13 residues. V lost 0 bases and J lost 3, with 4 bases in between. The CDR3 coding sequence is TGTGCCACCAGTGATTTGCGGGACACTGAAGCTTTCTTT. It is translated as CATSDLRDTEAFF.

The chain combines TRBV9 with TRBJ2-7; 14 bases agree with TRBD2. The V gene's germline CDR1 is SGDLS and CDR2 YYNGEE. The CDR3 extends over 17 amino acids. The V and J ends lost 0 bases and 5 bases, in that order; junction bases with no gene match: 7. CDR3 DNA: TGTGCCAGCAGCGTAGCGGGACTAGCGGGAGAAATCGACGAGCAGTACTTC. Translated, it gives CASSVAGLAGEIDEQYF.

The chain uses TRBV7-9 and TRBJ2-5, with D perhaps matching TRBD2 (5 bases). Germline V gene lookup returns CDR1 SEHNR and CDR2 FQNEAQ (reference sequence). This CDR3 has 14 amino acids. The ends were cut back, 2 bases at V and 2 bases at J, with 9 bases in the middle. As DNA, the CDR3 is TGTGCCAGCAGCTTATCGATAGCGCAAGAGACCCAGTACTTC. Translating it yields CASSLSIAQETQYF.

This clone has more than one count but fewer than ten. The chain combines TRBV5-1 with TRBJ1-5; TRBD1 might be the D (5 bases). The CDR3 is 15 amino acids. Per germline, CDR1 SGHRS and CDR2 YFSETQ. The ends were cut back, 4 bases at V and 5 bases at J, with 16 bases in the middle. CDR3: CASSTLGGSDQPQHF. For the CDR3, the DNA is TGCGCCAGCAGCACCCTCGGGGGTTCTGATCAGCCCCAGCATTTT.

The chain employs TRBV27 and TRBJ1-1, with TRBD1 as a possible D gene (5 bases). Germline V gene data show CDR1 as MNHEY and CDR2 as SMNVEV (reference sequence). The CDR3 length is 13 residues. Trimming shortened V by 3 bases and J by 6 bases, and 11 bases separated the two germline ends. CDR3 in amino acids: CASSFRESAEAFF. The CDR3 bases are TGTGCCAGCAGTTTCAGGGAATCGGCTGAAGCTTTCTTT.

V and J are TRBV15 and TRBJ1-5; unclear D gene. Looked up from germline, CDR1 is LNHNV and CDR2 is YYDKDF (reference sequence). The CDR3 covers 16 residues. Trimming shortened V by 0 bases and J by 0 bases, and 9 bases separated the two germline ends. This CDR3 reads CATSREALYSNQPQHF. The DNA for the CDR3 is TGTGCCACCAGCAGAGAGGCTTTATATAGCAATCAGCCCCAGCATTTT.

The rearrangement joins TRBV15 to TRBJ2-2; 7 nucleotides match TRBD1. J gave up 7 bases and V 0 bases, and 8 bases lay outside the gene matches. Germline-derived CDR1 and CDR2 are LNHNV and YYDKDF (reference sequence). The CDR3 is 16 residues long. The CDR3 protein is CATSRDPTGTVGELFF. CDR3 DNA: TGTGCCACCAGCAGAGATCCGACAGGGACCGTCGGGGAGCTGTTTTTT.

The genes are TRBV5-6 and TRBJ1-2, with 7 positions matching TRBD1. V was clipped by 0 bases and J by 0 bases; unmatched bases: 2. CDR3 length: 15 residues. In germline, CDR1 is SGHDT, CDR2 YYEEEE. The CDR3 DNA reads as TGTGCCAGCAGCTTGGAACAGGGGACTAACTATGGCTACACCTTC. Translating it yields CASSLEQGTNYGYTF. The full variable domain, completed using reference TRBV5-6 and TRBJ1-2, is DAGVTQSPTHLIKTRGQQVTLRCSPKSGHDTVSWYQQALGQGPQFIFQYYEEEERQRGNFPDRFSGHQFPNYSSELNVNALLLGDSALYLCASSLEQGTNYGYTFGSGTRLTVV.

The gene calls are TRBV7-9 and TRBJ2-2; the D gene is possibly TRBD2 (5 bases). The length of the CDR3 is 12 residues. V was clipped by 7 bases and J by 5 bases, with 8 bases between them. Germline V lookup: CDR1 SEHNR, CDR2 FQNEAQ (reference sequence). CDR3 protein: CASKPGTGELFF. For the CDR3, the DNA is TGTGCCAGCAAACCGGGAACCGGGGAGCTGTTTTTT.

The rearrangement uses TRBV28 and TRBJ1-6; a weak D match, TRBD1 (6 bases). Germline values: CDR1 MDHEN, CDR2 SYDVKM. This CDR3 is 15 amino acids long. V was trimmed by 3 bases and J by 9 bases, leaving 15 bases between them. The CDR3 region is CASSFSLRGISPLHF. The CDR3 nucleotides are TGTGCCAGCAGTTTTTCGTTAAGGGGGATTTCACCCCTCCACTTT.

V is TRBV19 and J is TRBJ1-4; D unresolved. Germline values: CDR1 LNHDA, CDR2 SQIVND (reference sequence). CDR3 size: 16 residues. DNA for the CDR3: TGTGCTACAGTAAGGAACGTAGGTTCAACTAATGAAAAACTGTTTTTT. This translates into CATVRNVGSTNEKLFF.

This sequence joins TRBV2 and TRBJ2-7; 9 nucleotides line up with TRBD1. Germline lookup yields CDR1 SNHLY and CDR2 FYNNEI. CDR3 length equals 18 residues. V trimming: 8 bases; J trimming: 2 bases; junction bases outside the gene matches: 19. CDR3 nucleotide sequence: TGTGCCAGCGGCTATCCGGGACAGGGCAGGCCAATTACCTACGAGCAGTACTTC. Translated, it gives CASGYPGQGRPITYEQYF.

The chain links TRBV11-2 to TRBJ2-1, with TRBD1 matching 7 bases. This CDR3 has 20 residues. With V trimmed by 0 bases and J by 4 bases, 18 bases remained unmatched. The V gene's germline CDR1 is SGHAT and CDR2 FQNNGV. The CDR3 coding sequence is TGTGCCAGCAGCTTAGATCGGGGTGGACAGGCGAGAGTGGAATACAATGAGCAGTTCTTC. As protein: CASSLDRGGQARVEYNEQFF.

The gene calls are TRBV3-1 (or the pseudogene TRBV3-2) and TRBJ1-5; D remains ambiguous. This CDR3 region has 17 residues. Germline lookup yields CDR1 LGHDT and CDR2 YNNKEL (reference sequence). Trimming stripped 1 base from V and 3 bases from J, with 16 bases between. The CDR3 region has the DNA TGTGCCAGCAGCCAAGGGATGGCTACGCGGCTCAATCAGCCCCAGCATTTT. Its translation is CASSQGMATRLNQPQHF.

This chain uses TRBV10-2 with TRBJ1-2; tentatively, D is TRBD1 (6 bases). V lost 2 bases, J lost 0 bases, and 16 bases lay in between. This CDR3 is 17 amino acids long. Per the germline V gene, CDR1 is WSHSY and CDR2 is SAAADI. CDR3 in amino acids: CASSEGGHVRANYGYTF. Written as DNA, the CDR3 is TGCGCCAGCAGTGAGGGGGGCCACGTCCGTGCTAACTATGGCTACACCTTC.

V gene TRBV20-1 combines with J gene TRBJ1-5; TRBD1 agrees at 8 bases. This CDR3 contains 14 residues. Trimming cost V 3 bases and J 3 bases; bases outside gene matches: 4. Germline-derived CDR1 and CDR2 are DFQATT and SNEGSKA (reference sequence). The chain's CDR3 is CSASQGAYNQPQHF. The CDR3, as DNA: TGCAGTGCTAGTCAGGGGGCATACAATCAGCCCCAGCATTTT.

This clone was picked up a small number of times. The genes are TRBV5-1 and TRBJ2-2; TRBD2 matches 12 bases. The CDR3 sequence is 16 residues long. Germline V gene lookup returns CDR1 SGHRS and CDR2 YFSETQ. The junction had 4 bases not matched to a gene; V was cut back by 4 bases and J by 3 bases. The chain's CDR3 is CASSASGRVDTGELFF. DNA for the CDR3: TGCGCCAGCAGCGCTAGCGGGAGGGTCGACACCGGGGAGCTGTTTTTT.

The V call is TRBV5-4, the J call TRBJ2-7, with D hard to call. Per germline, CDR1 SGHNT and CDR2 YYREEE (reference sequence). The CDR3 totals 13 residues. V was cut by 4 bases and J by 5 bases, with 13 bases left in between. The CDR3 region has the DNA TGTGCCAGCAGCCCAGGTGGAATCGACGAGCAGTACTTC. Its protein product is CASSPGGIDEQYF.